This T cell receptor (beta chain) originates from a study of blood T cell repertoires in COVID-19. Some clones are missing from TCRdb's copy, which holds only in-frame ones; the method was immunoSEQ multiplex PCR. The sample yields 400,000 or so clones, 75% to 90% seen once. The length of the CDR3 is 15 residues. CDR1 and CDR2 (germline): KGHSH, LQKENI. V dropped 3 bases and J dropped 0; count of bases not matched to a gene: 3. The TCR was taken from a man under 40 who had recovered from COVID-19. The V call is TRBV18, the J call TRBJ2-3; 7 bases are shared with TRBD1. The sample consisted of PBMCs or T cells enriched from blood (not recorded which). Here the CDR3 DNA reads TGTGCCAGCTCACCCCGGGACAGTAGCACAGATACGCAGTATTTT. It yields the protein CASSPRDSSTDTQYF.